Described below is a single TCR beta chain sequence and its context. This CDR3 is built from 16 residues. The V segment lost 0 bases and the J segment 2 bases; nucleotides outside the gene matches: 6. CDR1 and CDR2 (germline): LGHNA, YNFKEQ. The entry originates in a study of T cell responses to AZD1222 COVID-19 vaccine. Profiled with immunoSEQ multiplex PCR; TCRdb holds only in-frame clones, not every one. The sample lists approximately 140,000 clones, 80% to 95% occurring once. This sequence originates from an adult who received the AZD1222 COVID-19 vaccine. The rearrangement links TRBV4-2 to TRBJ2-7, with 8 positions matching TRBD2. Sequencing was performed on peripheral blood, taken 28 days after the second AZD1222 dose. The CDR3 loop is CASSQEASLAAYEQYF. For the CDR3, the DNA is TGTGCCAGCAGCCAAGAGGCCTCACTAGCGGCCTACGAGCAGTACTTC.